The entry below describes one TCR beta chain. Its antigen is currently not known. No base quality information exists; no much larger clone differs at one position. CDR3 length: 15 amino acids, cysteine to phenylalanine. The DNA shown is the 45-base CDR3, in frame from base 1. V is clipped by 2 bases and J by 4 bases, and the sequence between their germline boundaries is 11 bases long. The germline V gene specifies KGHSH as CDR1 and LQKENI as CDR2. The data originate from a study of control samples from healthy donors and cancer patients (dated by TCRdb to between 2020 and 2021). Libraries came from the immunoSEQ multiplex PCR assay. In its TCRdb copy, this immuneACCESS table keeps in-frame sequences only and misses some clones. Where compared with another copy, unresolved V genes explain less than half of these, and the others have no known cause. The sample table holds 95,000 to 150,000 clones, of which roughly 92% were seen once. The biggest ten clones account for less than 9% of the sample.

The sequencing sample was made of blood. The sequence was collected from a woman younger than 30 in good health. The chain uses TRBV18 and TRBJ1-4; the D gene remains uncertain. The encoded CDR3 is CASSPEYRRNEKLFF. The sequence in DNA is TGTGCCAGCTCACCAGAGTACAGACGTAATGAAAAACTGTTTTTT.